These 17 T cell receptor beta chains were all obtained from the same sample, sequenced in a study of T-cell reconstitution after alpha-beta-depleted transplantation in children. A TCRbeta library incorporating unique molecular identifiers was prepared. Via MiXCR, TCRdb re-called the PCR reads, giving one row per CDR3 protein. The table lists some 350,000 distinct CDR3 sequences, over 9% of them singletons. Sample: PBMCs from the stem cell graft donor, taken from the stem cell graft. These receptors were taken from a human donor who donated a stem cell graft to a child with acute lymphoblastic leukemia.

Only a few counts were recorded for this clonotype. The V call is TRBV5-1, the J call TRBJ2-7, with D perhaps TRBD2 (6 bases). Germline V CDR1 and CDR2: SGHRS, YFSETQ. This CDR3 is built from 13 residues. V was clipped by 6 bases and J by 3 bases, with 13 bases between them. CDR3 sequence (DNA): TGCGCCAGCACGGGGACTGGTGACTACGAGCAGTACTTC. As protein: CASTGTGDYEQYF.

This clonotype appeared many times. A junction boundary mismatches the germline segment, possibly from a read error. The rearrangement uses TRBV5-1 and TRBJ2-5, with D maybe TRBD2 (5 bases). CDR3 length: 14 amino acids. Germline V gene data show CDR1 as SGHRS and CDR2 as YFSETQ. The CDR3 spells CASSLGRGQETQYF. The DNA of the CDR3 is TGTGCCAGCAGTTTGGGTAGAGGGCAAGAGACCCAGTACTTC.

The gene calls are TRBV24-1 and TRBJ1-4; D possibly corresponds to TRBD1 (5 bases). CDR1 KGHDR and CDR2 SFDVKD come from the germline V gene. The CDR3 runs 13 residues. V was trimmed by 9 bases and J by 8 bases, leaving 15 bases between them. The CDR3: CATAGGGGEKLFF. The CDR3 coding sequence is TGTGCCACCGCCGGCGGGGGAGGCGAAAAACTGTTTTTT.

This clonotype has a handful of counts. The CDR3: CASSQAVDSGGFHYEQYF. The DNA for the CDR3 is TGTGCCAGCAGCCAAGCTGTTGATAGCGGGGGCTTTCACTACGAGCAGTACTTC. V and J are TRBV3-1 and TRBJ2-7; 9 bases agree with TRBD2. V lost 1 base to trimming and J lost 3 bases; unmatched junction nucleotides: 13. CDR1 is LGHDT and CDR2 is YNNKEL in the germline V gene (reference sequence). The CDR3 is 18 amino acids.

This clonotype was picked up many times. The V call is TRBV5-1, the J call TRBJ2-4; 7 nucleotides agree with TRBD1. The CDR3 has 15 residues. V lost 0 bases, J lost 8 bases, and 8 bases stayed unmatched. Per germline, CDR1 SGHRS and CDR2 YFSETQ. CDR3 in amino acids: CASSLEGGDWDIQYF. In DNA form, the CDR3 reads TGCGCCAGCAGCTTGGAAGGGGGCGATTGGGACATTCAGTACTTC.

The table lists this clonotype with a few counts. The chain employs TRBV4-3 and TRBJ2-2; TRBD2 matches at 10 bases. V was pared by 1 base and J by 4 bases, with 12 bases of the junction left unmatched. The CDR3 consists of 19 residues. Germline CDR1 reads LGHNA; CDR2 reads YSLEER. This CDR3 is CASSQVPAGGQMATGELFF. As DNA, the CDR3 is TGCGCCAGCAGCCAAGTCCCAGCGGGAGGGCAGATGGCCACCGGGGAGCTGTTTTTT.

Only a few counts were recorded for this clonotype. The genes are TRBV4-3 and TRBJ2-3, with TRBD1 as a possible D gene (5 bases). V was trimmed by 2 bases and J by 2 bases, leaving 8 bases between them. Germline values: CDR1 LGHNA, CDR2 YSLEER. The CDR3 runs 14 residues. CDR3 in amino acids: CASSQWGPTDTQYF. The CDR3 DNA follows: TGCGCCAGCAGCCAATGGGGCCCCACAGATACGCAGTATTTT.

As concerns this clonotype: A clone one base away is much larger, so this may be a read error. V usage is TRBV20-1 and J usage is TRBJ1-2, with TRBD1 matching 11 bases. This CDR3 contains 13 residues. Germline V gene lookup returns CDR1 DFQATT and CDR2 SNEGSKA (reference sequence). V lost 6 bases to trimming and J lost 4 bases; unmatched junction nucleotides: 4. CDR3 region: CSAGQGASYGYTF. CDR3 bases: TGCAGTGCAGGACAGGGGGCAAGCTATGGCTACACCTTC.

About this clonotype itself: Sequence at one end of the junction differs from germline and may be a read error. The chain couples TRBV29-1 to TRBJ2-1, with 10 bases fitting TRBD1. This CDR3 region has 13 residues. Germline V gives CDR1 SQVTM, CDR2 ANQGSEA. Here the CDR3 reads CSVEETGGHEQFF. As DNA, the CDR3 is TGCAGCGTCGAAGAGACAGGGGGCCATGAGCAGTTCTTC.

This clonotype came up a few times. This chain joins TRBV20-1 and TRBJ2-3, with D perhaps TRBD2 (6 bases). The CDR3 loop spans 15 amino acids. V lost 0 bases and J lost 0, with 10 bases in between. Per the germline V gene, CDR1 is DFQATT and CDR2 is SNEGSKA (reference sequence). Here the CDR3 DNA reads TGCAGTGCTAGAGACATAGCGGAAAGCACAGATACGCAGTATTTT. Protein sequence: CSARDIAESTDTQYF.

The V gene is TRBV29-1, the J gene TRBJ2-3; D unresolved. Trimming took off 5 bases at V and 0 bases at J, with 9 bases between the two ends. The germline CDR1 and CDR2 sequences are SQVTM and ANQGSEA. This CDR3 has 13 amino acids. The CDR3 spells CSVNTPSTDTQYF. CDR3 DNA: TGCAGCGTTAATACGCCTAGCACAGATACGCAGTATTTT.

This clonotype was counted ten times or more. The rearrangement joins TRBV7-2 to TRBJ2-7; TRBD2 matches 10 bases. Losses at the gene ends were 1 base for V and 5 bases for J; bases not matched to a gene: 5. This CDR3 contains 15 residues. Germline V CDR1 and CDR2: SGHTA, FQGNSA. The CDR3 loop is CASSLVGLAGDEQYF. The CDR3 DNA is TGTGCCAGCAGCTTAGTTGGGCTAGCGGGAGACGAGCAGTACTTC.

This clonotype was counted at least ten times. The chain is built from TRBV27 and TRBJ1-1; D uncertain. The germline CDR1 and CDR2 sequences are MNHEY and SMNVEV (reference sequence). The V gene lost 0 bases and the J gene lost 5 bases, with 13 bases spanning the gap. The CDR3 consists of 15 residues. CDR3 DNA: TGTGCCAGCAGTTTATCGGCAGGCTGGGAGACTGAAGCTTTCTTT. The encoded protein is CASSLSAGWETEAFF.

This chain connects TRBV27 to TRBJ2-2; TRBD2 is a possible D gene (6 bases). The CDR3 covers 13 residues. Trimming took 8 bases from V and 5 from J, leaving 12 bases between them. The germline CDR1 and CDR2 sequences are MNHEY and SMNVEV (reference sequence). CDR3 loop: CASRDLWTGELFF. CDR3 DNA sequence: TGTGCCAGCCGGGACTTATGGACCGGGGAGCTGTTTTTT.

In this sample, this clonotype turned up a few times. The genes are TRBV12-3 or TRBV12-4 and TRBJ2-7; no definite D call. This CDR3 contains 13 residues. The ends were cut back, 3 bases at V and 3 bases at J, with 9 bases in the middle. CDR3 in amino acids: CASSFVLLYEQYF. The CDR3 bases are TGTGCCAGCAGTTTTGTACTCCTCTACGAGCAGTACTTC.

There are many counts of this clonotype. The chain carries TRBV5-1 and TRBJ1-2; 10 positions agree with TRBD1. The CDR3 covers 13 residues. V trimming: 4 bases; J trimming: 8 bases; junction bases outside the gene matches: 5. CDR1 and CDR2 (germline): SGHRS, YFSETQ. The CDR3 here is CASSGTGERGYTF. The DNA for the CDR3 is TGCGCCAGCAGCGGGACAGGGGAGCGCGGCTACACCTTC.

The CDR3 bases are TGTGCCAGCAGCTTAAGGCCCATCATGCCAACTAATGAAAAACTGTTTTTT. Its translation is CASSLRPIMPTNEKLFF. The chain is built from TRBV7-3 and TRBJ1-4; no clear D. In germline, CDR1 is SGHTA, CDR2 FQGTGA. The V end lost 1 base, the J end lost 0 bases, and 12 bases lay between the germline ends. The CDR3 is 17 amino acids.